This is a list of T cell receptor beta chains from one sample in a study of CD4 T cells in relation to SARS-CoV-2 and coronaviruses. The data were produced by immunoSEQ multiplex PCR, yet TCRdb's version contains in-frame clones alone and is incomplete. The table lists approximately 43,000 clones, about 87% of them singletons, with around 1.2% in the top ten. For these receptors, no antigen is known. Sequenced sample: naive CD4+ T cells from PBMCs, cultured in vitro. These receptors were collected from an adult with COVID-19. CDR3s include the opening cysteine and the closing phenylalanine or tryptophan. The D gene is left open where the match is weak. Clone sizes are given selectively: once, few, many, or a class where the clone is expanded.

>TRBJ2-5|few|15|TRBV28|TRBD2
TGTGCCAGCAGTTTAGCGGGGGGCACGAGGGAGACCCAGTACTTC
CASSLAGGTRETQYF
>TRBJ2-6|.|19|TRBV6-2/TRBV6-3|TRBD1
TGTGCCAGCAGTTACGGGACAGGGCGGGGAAATGCTGGGGCCAACGTCCTGACTTTC
CASSYGTGRGNAGANVLTF
>TRBJ1-3|few|17|TRBV3-1/TRBV3-2|TRBD1
TGTGCCAGCAGCCAAGTGATGACAGGGGGCCCCGGAAACACCATATATTTT
CASSQVMTGGPGNTIYF
>TRBJ2-3|.|16|TRBV5-1|.
TGCGCCAGCAGCTGGGGACAAGGGGGTTCCACAGATACGCAGTATTTT
CASSWGQGGSTDTQYF
>TRBJ1-4|.|16|TRBV5-6|.
TGTGCCAGCAGCTTCCGACGATCGAAGAACGCGGGAGGCCTGTTTTTT
CASSFRRSKNAGGLFF
>TRBJ2-5|.|15|TRBV6-1|.
TGTGCCAGCAGTGAGGTCGGGCTGGGGGAAGAGACCCAGTACTTC
CASSEVGLGEETQYF
>TRBJ1-1|.|13|TRBV27|.
TGTGCCAGCAGTTTATACAGGAACACTGAAGCTTTCTTT
CASSLYRNTEAFF
>TRBJ1-2|.|14|TRBV27|.
TGTGCCAGCAGTTTGTCCAGAACTAACTATGGCTACACCTTC
CASSLSRTNYGYTF
>TRBJ1-2|.|15|TRBV28|TRBD1
TGTGCCAGCAGTGAGCGAGGGGGCACGGACTATGGCTACACCTTC
CASSERGGTDYGYTF
>TRBJ2-1|.|18|TRBV5-1|.
TGCGCCAGCAGCTTAGGACAGACCCGGTATACTCGCTACAATGAGCAGTTCTTC
CASSLGQTRYTRYNEQFF
>TRBJ2-2|.|11|TRBV28|.
TGTGCCAGCAGCCTGTCCGGGGAGCTGTTTTTT
CASSLSGELFF
>TRBJ1-1|.|13|TRBV30|.
TGTGCCTGGAGCGCGACAGGGAACACTGAAGCTTTCTTT
CAWSATGNTEAFF
>TRBJ1-2|.|16|TRBV7-9|.
TGTGCCAGCAGCTTAGAACCCCGTGTAACTAACTATGGCTACACCTTC
CASSLEPRVTNYGYTF
>TRBJ2-3|.|16|TRBV9|TRBD1
TGTGCCAGCAGCGTAGCCGAGGGGGCCCGCACAGATACGCAGTATTTT
CASSVAEGARTDTQYF
>TRBJ1-1|.|12|TRBV28|.
TGTGCCAGCAGCCCCCTGAACACTGAAGCTTTCTTT
CASSPLNTEAFF
>TRBJ1-1|.|13|TRBV19|TRBD1
TGTGCCAGTAGGGGACAGGGGAACACTGAAGCTTTCTTT
CASRGQGNTEAFF
>TRBJ1-5|.|17|TRBV5-6|.
TGTGCCAGCAGCTTGGCACTCACAGGGAATCCCAATCAGCCCCAGCATTTT
CASSLALTGNPNQPQHF
>TRBJ2-7|.|14|TRBV5-4|TRBD1
TGTGCCAGCAGCTCAAGGACAGGGGAGGACGAGCAGTACTTC
CASSSRTGEDEQYF
>TRBJ2-7|.|14|TRBV7-2|TRBD2
TGTGCCAGCAGCTTAGGACTAGCGGGAGACGAGCAGTACTTC
CASSLGLAGDEQYF
>TRBJ2-7|once|14|TRBV10-3|TRBD2
TGTGCCTCGACCCCTAGCGGAAGTTCCTACGAGCAGTACTTC
CASTPSGSSYEQYF
>TRBJ1-6|once|15|TRBV27|TRBD1
TGTGCCAGCAGTTTGGGACAGACCTCTAATTCACCCCTCCACTTT
CASSLGQTSNSPLHF
>TRBJ2-5|once|14|TRBV7-2|.
TGTGCCAGCAGCTTGGGGGGGCCCGGAGAGACCCAGTACTTC
CASSLGGPGETQYF
>TRBJ2-1|.|13|TRBV19|.
TGTGCCAGTAAGAACAGGGTAAACAATGAGCAGTTCTTC
CASKNRVNNEQFF
>TRBJ2-7|few|13|TRBV27|.
TGTGCCAGCAGCCGCGAGGGTTCTTACGAGCAGTACTTC
CASSREGSYEQYF
>TRBJ1-1|few|15|TRBV28|TRBD1
TGTGCCAGCAGTTCCCCGGGACAGGGCAGAACTGAAGCTTTCTTT
CASSSPGQGRTEAFF
>TRBJ1-4|.|13|TRBV5-4|.
TGTGCCAGCAGCGGGGGACGGAATGAAAAACTGTTTTTT
CASSGGRNEKLFF
>TRBJ2-7|.|12|TRBV7-2|.
TGTGCCAGCAGCTTAGACAGTCACGAGCAGTACTTC
CASSLDSHEQYF
>TRBJ2-1|.|13|TRBV28|TRBD2
TGTGCCAGCAGTCTCACTAGCGGCCATGAGCAGTTCTTC
CASSLTSGHEQFF